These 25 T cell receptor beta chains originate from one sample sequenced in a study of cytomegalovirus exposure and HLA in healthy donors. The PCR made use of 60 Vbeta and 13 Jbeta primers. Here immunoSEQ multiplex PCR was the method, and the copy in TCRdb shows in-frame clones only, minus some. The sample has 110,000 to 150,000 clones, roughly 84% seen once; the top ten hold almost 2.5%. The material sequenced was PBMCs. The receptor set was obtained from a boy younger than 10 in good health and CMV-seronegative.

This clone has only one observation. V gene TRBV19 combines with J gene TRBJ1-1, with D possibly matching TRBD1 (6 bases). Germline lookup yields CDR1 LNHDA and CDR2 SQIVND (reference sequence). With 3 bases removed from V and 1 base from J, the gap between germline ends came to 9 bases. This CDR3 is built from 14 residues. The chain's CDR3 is CASSITGTNTEAFF. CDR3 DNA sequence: TGTGCCAGTAGTATTACAGGGACGAACACTGAAGCTTTCTTT.

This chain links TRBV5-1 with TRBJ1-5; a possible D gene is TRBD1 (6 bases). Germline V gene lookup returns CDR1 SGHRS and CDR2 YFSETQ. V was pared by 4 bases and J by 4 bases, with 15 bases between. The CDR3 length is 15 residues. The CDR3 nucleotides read TGCGCCAGCAGCCCACAGGGTCTTGAAAATCAGCCCCAGCATTTT. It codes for CASSPQGLENQPQHF. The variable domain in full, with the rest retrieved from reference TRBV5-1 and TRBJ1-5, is KAGVTQTPRYLIKTRGQQVTLSCSPISGHRSVSWYQQTPGQGLQFLFEYFSETQRNKGNFPGRFSGRQFSNSRSEMNVSTLELGDSALYLCASSPQGLENQPQHFGDGTRLSIL.

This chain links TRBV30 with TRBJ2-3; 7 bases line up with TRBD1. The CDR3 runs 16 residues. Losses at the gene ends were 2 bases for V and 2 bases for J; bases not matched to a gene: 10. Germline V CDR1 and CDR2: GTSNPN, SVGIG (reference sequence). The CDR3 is CAWSPSPDRATDTQYF. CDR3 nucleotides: TGTGCCTGGAGTCCCTCTCCTGACAGGGCCACAGATACGCAGTATTTT.

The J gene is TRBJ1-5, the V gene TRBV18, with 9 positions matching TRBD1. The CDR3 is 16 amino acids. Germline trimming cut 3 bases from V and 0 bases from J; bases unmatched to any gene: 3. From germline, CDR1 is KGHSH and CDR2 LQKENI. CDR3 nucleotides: TGTGCCAGCTCACCTGACAGGGGGAATAGCAATCAGCCCCAGCATTTT. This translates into CASSPDRGNSNQPQHF.

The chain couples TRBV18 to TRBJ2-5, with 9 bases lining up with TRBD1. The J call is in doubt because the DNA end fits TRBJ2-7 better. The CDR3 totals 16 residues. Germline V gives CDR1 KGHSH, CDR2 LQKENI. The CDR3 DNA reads TGTGCCAGCTCAAGCGATTTGGGGACAGGGATACACGAGCAGTACTTC. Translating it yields CASSSDLGTGIHEQYF.

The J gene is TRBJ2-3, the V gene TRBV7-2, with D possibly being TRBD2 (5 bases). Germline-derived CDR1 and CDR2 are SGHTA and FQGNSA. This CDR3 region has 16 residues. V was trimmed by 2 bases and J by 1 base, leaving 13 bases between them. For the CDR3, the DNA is TGTGCCAGCAGCTTACCGCGAAGCGGCGGCACAGATACGCAGTATTTT. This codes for CASSLPRSGGTDTQYF.

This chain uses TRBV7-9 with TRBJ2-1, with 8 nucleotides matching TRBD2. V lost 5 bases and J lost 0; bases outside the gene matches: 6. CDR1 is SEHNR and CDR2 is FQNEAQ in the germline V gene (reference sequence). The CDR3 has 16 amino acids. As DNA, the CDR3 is TGTGCCAGCAGCCCCCCCAGCGGGGGCTCCTACAATGAGCAGTTCTTC. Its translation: CASSPPSGGSYNEQFF.

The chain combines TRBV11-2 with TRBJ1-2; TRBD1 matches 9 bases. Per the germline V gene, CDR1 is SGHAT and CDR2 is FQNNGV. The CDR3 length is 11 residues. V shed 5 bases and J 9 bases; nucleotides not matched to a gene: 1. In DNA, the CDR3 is TGTGCCAGCAGCGGGACAGGGAGCTACACCTTC. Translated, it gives CASSGTGSYTF.

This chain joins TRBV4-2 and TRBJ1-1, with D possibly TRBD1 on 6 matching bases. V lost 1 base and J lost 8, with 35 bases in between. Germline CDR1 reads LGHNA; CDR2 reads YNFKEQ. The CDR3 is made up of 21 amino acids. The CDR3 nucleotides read TGTGCCAGCAGCCAAGTTCCCTACATATCGAACACTGAAGGGGGAGAAATAGAAGCTTTCTTT. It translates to CASSQVPYISNTEGGEIEAFF.

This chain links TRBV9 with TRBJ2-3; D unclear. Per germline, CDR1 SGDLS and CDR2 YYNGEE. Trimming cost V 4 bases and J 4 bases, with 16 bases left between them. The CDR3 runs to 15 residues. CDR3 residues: CASSLLRSRADTQYF. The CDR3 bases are TGTGCCAGCAGCCTTCTCCGTAGTCGGGCAGATACGCAGTATTTT.

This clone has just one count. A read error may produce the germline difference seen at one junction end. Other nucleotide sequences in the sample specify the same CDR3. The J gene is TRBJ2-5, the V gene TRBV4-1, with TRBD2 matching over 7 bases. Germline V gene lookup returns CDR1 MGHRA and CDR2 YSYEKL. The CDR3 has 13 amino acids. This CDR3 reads CASSQRWGGTQYF. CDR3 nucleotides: TGCGCCAGTAGCCAACGATGGGGGGGGACCCAGTACTTC.

CDR3 in DNA: TGTGCCAGCAGTGAGGTACTAGCGGGGTATAATGAGCAGTTCTTC. Amino acids: CASSEVLAGYNEQFF. The J gene is TRBJ2-1, the V gene TRBV6-4, with 10 bases lining up with TRBD2. Germline V gene data show CDR1 as MRHNA and CDR2 as SNTAGT. Trimming at V came to 3 bases and at J to 7 bases, leaving 6 bases not matched to a gene. This CDR3 is 15 amino acids long.

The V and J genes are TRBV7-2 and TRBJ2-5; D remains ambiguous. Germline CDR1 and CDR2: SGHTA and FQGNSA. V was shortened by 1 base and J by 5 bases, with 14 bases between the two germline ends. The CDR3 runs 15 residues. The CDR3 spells CASSLDRNLRETQYF. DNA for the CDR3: TGTGCCAGCAGCTTAGATAGGAACCTGCGGGAGACCCAGTACTTC.

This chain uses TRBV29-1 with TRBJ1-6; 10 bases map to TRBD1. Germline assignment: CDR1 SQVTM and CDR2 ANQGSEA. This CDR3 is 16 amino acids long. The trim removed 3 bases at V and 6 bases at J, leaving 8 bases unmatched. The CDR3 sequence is CSVDEGTGVGNSPLHF. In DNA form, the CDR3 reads TGCAGCGTTGATGAAGGGACAGGGGTTGGTAATTCACCCCTCCACTTT. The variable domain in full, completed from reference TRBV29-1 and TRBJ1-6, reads SAVISQKPSRDICQRGTSLTIQCQVDSQVTMMFWYRQQPGQSLTLIATANQGSEATYESGFVIDKFPISRPNLTFSTLTVSNMSPEDSSIYLCSVDEGTGVGNSPLHFGNGTRLTVT.

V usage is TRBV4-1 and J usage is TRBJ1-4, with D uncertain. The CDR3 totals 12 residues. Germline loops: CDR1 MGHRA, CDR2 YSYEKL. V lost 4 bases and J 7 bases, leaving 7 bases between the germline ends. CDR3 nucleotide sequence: TGCGCCAGCAGCCCTACAGTTGAAAAACTGTTTTTT. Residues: CASSPTVEKLFF.

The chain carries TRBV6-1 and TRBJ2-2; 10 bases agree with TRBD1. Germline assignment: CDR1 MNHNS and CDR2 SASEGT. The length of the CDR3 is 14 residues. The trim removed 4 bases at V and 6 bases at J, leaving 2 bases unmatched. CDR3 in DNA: TGTGCCAGCAGTGGGACAGGGGGGGCCGGGGAGCTGTTTTTT. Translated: CASSGTGGAGELFF.

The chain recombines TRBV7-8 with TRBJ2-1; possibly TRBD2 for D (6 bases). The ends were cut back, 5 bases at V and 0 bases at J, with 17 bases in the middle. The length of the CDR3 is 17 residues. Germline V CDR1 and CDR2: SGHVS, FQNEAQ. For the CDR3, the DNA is TGTGCCAGCAGCGACCTAGCGCTGAAAAGCTCCTACAATGAGCAGTTCTTC. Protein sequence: CASSDLALKSSYNEQFF.

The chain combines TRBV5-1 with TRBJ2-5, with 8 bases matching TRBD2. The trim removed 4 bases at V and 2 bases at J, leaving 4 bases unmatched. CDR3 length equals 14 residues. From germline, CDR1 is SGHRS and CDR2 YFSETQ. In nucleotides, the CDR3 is TGCGCCAGCAGCGCTACTAGCGGACAAGAGACCCAGTACTTC. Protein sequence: CASSATSGQETQYF.

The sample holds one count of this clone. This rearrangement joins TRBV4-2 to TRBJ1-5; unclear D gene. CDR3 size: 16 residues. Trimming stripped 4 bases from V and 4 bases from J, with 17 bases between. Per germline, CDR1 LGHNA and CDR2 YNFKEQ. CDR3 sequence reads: CASSPTIGNRNQPQHF. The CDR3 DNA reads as TGTGCCAGCAGCCCAACTATTGGCAATCGTAATCAGCCCCAGCATTTT.

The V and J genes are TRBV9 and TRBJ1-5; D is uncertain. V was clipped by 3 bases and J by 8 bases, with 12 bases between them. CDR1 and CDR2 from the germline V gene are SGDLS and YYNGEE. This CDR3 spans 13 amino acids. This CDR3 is CASSEEDFEPQHF. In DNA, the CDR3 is TGTGCCAGCAGCGAGGAGGATTTCGAGCCCCAGCATTTT.

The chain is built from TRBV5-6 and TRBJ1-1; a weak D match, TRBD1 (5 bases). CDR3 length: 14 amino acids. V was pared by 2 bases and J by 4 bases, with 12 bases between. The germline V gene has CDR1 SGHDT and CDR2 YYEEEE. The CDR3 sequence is CASSFGRVLTEAFF. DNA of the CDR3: TGTGCCAGCAGCTTCGGCAGGGTACTCACTGAAGCTTTCTTT.

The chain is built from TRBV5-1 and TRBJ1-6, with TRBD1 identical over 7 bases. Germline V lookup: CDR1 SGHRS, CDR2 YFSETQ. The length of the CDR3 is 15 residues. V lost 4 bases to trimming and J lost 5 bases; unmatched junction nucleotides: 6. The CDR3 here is CASSNLDRDNSPLHF. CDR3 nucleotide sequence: TGCGCCAGCAGCAACTTAGACAGGGATAATTCACCCCTCCACTTT.

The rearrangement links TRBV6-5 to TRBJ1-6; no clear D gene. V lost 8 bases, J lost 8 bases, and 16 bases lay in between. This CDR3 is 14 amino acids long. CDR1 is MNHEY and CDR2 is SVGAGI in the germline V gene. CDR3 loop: CASAREPGDSPLHF. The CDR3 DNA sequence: TGTGCCAGCGCTCGGGAGCCCGGGGATTCACCCCTCCACTTT.

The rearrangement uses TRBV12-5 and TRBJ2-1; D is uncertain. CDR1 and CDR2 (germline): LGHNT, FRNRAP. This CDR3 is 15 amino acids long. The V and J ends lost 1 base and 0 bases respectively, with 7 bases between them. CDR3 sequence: CASGLGSSSYNEQFF. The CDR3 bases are TGTGCTAGTGGTTTGGGCTCCAGCTCCTACAATGAGCAGTTCTTC.

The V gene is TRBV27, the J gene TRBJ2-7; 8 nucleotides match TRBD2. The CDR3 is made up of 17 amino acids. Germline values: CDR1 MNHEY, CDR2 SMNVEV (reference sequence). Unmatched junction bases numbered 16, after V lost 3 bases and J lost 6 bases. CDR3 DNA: TGTGCCAGCAGTTTGCTCTCCTGGGATAGCGGGACTGTCGAGCAGTACTTC. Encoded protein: CASSLLSWDSGTVEQYF.